The rows below give T cell receptor beta chains drawn from one sample of a study of blood T cell repertoires in COVID-19. Here immunoSEQ multiplex PCR was the method, and the copy in TCRdb shows in-frame clones only, minus some. This repertoire shows 350,000 to 400,000 clones, around 90% found once; its top ten account for about 7%. The source material was peripheral blood. These receptors were taken from a man aged 18 to 30 with active or convalescent COVID-19. CDR3s leave out the opening cysteine and the closing phenylalanine or tryptophan.

v_gene: TRBV11-3; CDR3aa: ASSLRSGRGETQY
v_gene: TRBV5-5; CDR3aa: ASSPEVGTEAF
v_gene: TRBV6-5; CDR3aa: ASSRGGVGEKLF
v_gene: TRBV7-8; CDR3aa: ASSTGQTNNSPLH
v_gene: TRBV4-1; CDR3aa: ASSQDWEGRLTVGYNSPLH
v_gene: TRBV7-9; CDR3aa: ASGGRVSTEAF
v_gene: TRBV14; CDR3aa: ASSQLVRNEKLF
v_gene: TRBV9; CDR3aa: ASSARITGNTIY
v_gene: TRBV18; CDR3aa: ATVLAGNTGELF
v_gene: TRBV29-1; CDR3aa: SVLGLGGTYEQY
v_gene: TRBV11-3; CDR3aa: ASSPRQTLYYEQY
v_gene: TRBV3-1/TRBV3-2; CDR3aa: ASSQGGYPEKLF
v_gene: TRBV6-6; CDR3aa: ASSWSGDGNTIY
v_gene: TRBV29-1; CDR3aa: SVPTSGFSRTDTQY
v_gene: TRBV7-9; CDR3aa: ASSRRTGSYEQY
v_gene: TRBV27; CDR3aa: ASSLGTDYGYT
v_gene: TRBV29-1; CDR3aa: SVVQGAGTEAF
v_gene: TRBV10-3; CDR3aa: AISESSSGTQETQY
v_gene: TRBV12-3/TRBV12-4; CDR3aa: ASRIQGQKY
v_gene: TRBV4-1; CDR3aa: ASSHSDEDTQY
v_gene: TRBV7-9; CDR3aa: ASSSGLAGNTGELF
v_gene: TRBV6-5; CDR3aa: ASSYSGRVNTEAF
v_gene: TRBV7-9; CDR3aa: ASRQFPGGGELF
v_gene: TRBV28; CDR3aa: ASSLGRGGTEAF
v_gene: TRBV19; CDR3aa: ASSPRVITEAF
v_gene: TRBV7-9; CDR3aa: ASSRGDYEQY
v_gene: TRBV28; CDR3aa: ASSPKMLDTYSTDTQY
v_gene: TRBV7-9; CDR3aa: ASSSTLQGSYTEAF
v_gene: TRBV11-2; CDR3aa: ASSLVAGGRETQY
v_gene: TRBV28; CDR3aa: ASSSGTGPKLPVWVH